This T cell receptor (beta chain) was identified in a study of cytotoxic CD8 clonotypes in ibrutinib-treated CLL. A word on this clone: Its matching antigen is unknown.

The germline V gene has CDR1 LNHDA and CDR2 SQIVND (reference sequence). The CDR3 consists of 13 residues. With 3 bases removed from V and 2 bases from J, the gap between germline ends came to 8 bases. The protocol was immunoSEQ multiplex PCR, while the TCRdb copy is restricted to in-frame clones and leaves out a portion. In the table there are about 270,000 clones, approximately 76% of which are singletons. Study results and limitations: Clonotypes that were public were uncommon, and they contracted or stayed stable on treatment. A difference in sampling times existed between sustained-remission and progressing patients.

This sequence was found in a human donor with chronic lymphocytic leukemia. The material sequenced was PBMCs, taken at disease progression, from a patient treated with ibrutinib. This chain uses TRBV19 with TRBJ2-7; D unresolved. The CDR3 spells CASSIGTTYEQYF. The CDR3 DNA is TGTGCCAGTAGTATCGGAACCACCTACGAGCAGTACTTC.